These 5 T cell receptor beta chains originate from one sample sequenced in a study of cytomegalovirus exposure and HLA in healthy donors. PCR employed 60 Vbeta and 13 Jbeta primers. Sequencing used immunoSEQ multiplex PCR; TCRdb keeps in-frame clones, though not all of them. This table has 70,000 to 100,000 clones, approximately 80% appearing once. Sequencing was performed on PBMCs. The receptors were gathered from a young man in good health and CMV-seronegative.

The V and J genes are TRBV2 and TRBJ2-5; tentatively, D is TRBD2 (6 bases). The CDR3 length is 17 residues. The germline CDR1 and CDR2 sequences are SNHLY and FYNNEI. Trimming shortened V by 2 bases and J by 5 bases, and 21 bases separated the two germline ends. CDR3 sequence: CASSESVSSGRGETQYF. The CDR3 bases are TGTGCCAGCAGTGAATCAGTATCGTCGGGGCGGGGTGAGACCCAGTACTTC.

This clone was detected once. The rearrangement links TRBV19 to TRBJ2-5; perhaps TRBD2 as D (6 bases). The CDR3 runs 16 residues. Germline CDR1 LNHDA, CDR2 SQIVND (reference sequence). V was shortened by 6 bases and J by 2 bases, with 19 bases between the two germline ends. In DNA form, the CDR3 reads TGTGCCAGTAGGACTAGTAGGGGAACGGAGCAAGAGACCCAGTACTTC. Translated: CASRTSRGTEQETQYF.

In this sample, this clone turned up a few times. The rearrangement uses TRBV5-1 and TRBJ1-3; TRBD1 agrees at 7 bases. Per the germline V gene, CDR1 is SGHRS and CDR2 is YFSETQ. The CDR3 runs 16 residues. Trimming cost V 0 bases and J 4 bases; bases outside gene matches: 7. Here the CDR3 DNA reads TGCGCCAGCAGCTTGGTCACAGGGGTGACGGGAAACACCATATATTTT. It yields the protein CASSLVTGVTGNTIYF.

This clone was seen once. The chain uses TRBV19 and TRBJ2-7, with 9 bases matching TRBD1. The CDR3 has 15 amino acids. CDR1 is LNHDA, CDR2 SQIVND, per germline (reference sequence). V shed 5 bases and J 6 bases; nucleotides not matched to a gene: 11. The CDR3, as DNA: TGTGCCAGTAGTCCACAGGGGGCGCTCAGGTCCGAGCAGTACTTC. Protein sequence: CASSPQGALRSEQYF.

The V call is TRBV5-6, the J call TRBJ1-3; D ambiguous. The V gene lost 2 bases and the J gene lost 0 bases, with 6 bases spanning the gap. Germline V CDR1 and CDR2: SGHDT, YYEEEE. CDR3 length equals 14 residues. The DNA for the CDR3 is TGTGCCAGCAGCTTTCTCGGCTCTGGAAACACCATATATTTT. Encoded protein: CASSFLGSGNTIYF.